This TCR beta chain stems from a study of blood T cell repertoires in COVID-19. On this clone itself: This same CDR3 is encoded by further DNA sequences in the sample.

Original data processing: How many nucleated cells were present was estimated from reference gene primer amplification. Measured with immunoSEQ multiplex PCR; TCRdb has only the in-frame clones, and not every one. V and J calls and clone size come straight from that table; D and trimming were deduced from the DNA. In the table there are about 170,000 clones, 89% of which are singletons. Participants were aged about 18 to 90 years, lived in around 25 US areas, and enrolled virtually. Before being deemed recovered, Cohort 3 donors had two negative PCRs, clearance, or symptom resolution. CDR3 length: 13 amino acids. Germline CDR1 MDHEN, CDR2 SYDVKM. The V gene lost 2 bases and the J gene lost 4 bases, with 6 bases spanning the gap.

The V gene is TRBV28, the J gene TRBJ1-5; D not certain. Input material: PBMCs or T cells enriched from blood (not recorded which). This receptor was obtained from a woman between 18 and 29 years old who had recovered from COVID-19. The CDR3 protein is CASSLPGNQPQHF. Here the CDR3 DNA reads TGTGCCAGCAGTTTACCGGGGAATCAGCCCCAGCATTTT.